This entry lists 3 T cell receptor beta chains sequenced from one sample in a study of T cell responses to AZD1222 COVID-19 vaccine (dated by TCRdb to about 2021). The time point tag for this specimen amounts to: about 28 days (+/-7) after the second vaccine dose. Preparation of the library involved the immunoSEQ multiplex PCR assay. Held by TCRdb, this immuneACCESS table contains in-frame sequences only and omits some clones. Under half of the omission traces to an unresolved V gene where checked; the cause of the rest is unknown. The sample has some 160,000 clones on record, approximately 91% of them singletons. Jointly, the top ten make up about 2% of the sample. The sample consisted of peripheral blood, taken 28 days after the second AZD1222 dose. The receptors originated from an adult who received the AZD1222 COVID-19 vaccine.

The chain recombines TRBV11-2 with TRBJ1-4; D uncertain. Germline CDR1 SGHAT, CDR2 FQNNGV. This CDR3 comprises 15 residues. V was cut by 2 bases and J by 4 bases, with 11 bases left in between. CDR3 DNA sequence: TGTGCCAGCAGCTTAATTGGGTACAGTAATGAAAAACTGTTTTTT. Translation gives CASSLIGYSNEKLFF.

This clone was counted between two and nine times. The J gene is TRBJ1-6, the V gene TRBV7-6; no firm D call. V lost 2 bases and J lost 5, with 10 bases in between. Germline lookup yields CDR1 SGHVS and CDR2 FNYEAQ. This CDR3 region has 15 residues. The CDR3 reads CASSLQPDDNSPLHF. In DNA form, the CDR3 reads TGTGCCAGCAGCTTACAGCCAGACGATAATTCACCCCTCCACTTT. The entire variable domain, with the rest obtained from reference TRBV7-6 and TRBJ1-6, is as follows: GAGVSQSPRYKVTKRGQDVALRCDPISGHVSLYWYRQALGQGPEFLTYFNYEAQQDKSGLPNDRFSAERPEGSISTLTIQRTEQRDSAMYRCASSLQPDDNSPLHFGNGTRLTVT.

This clone was picked up a small number of times. The J gene is TRBJ1-1, the V gene TRBV15; tentatively, D is TRBD1 (6 bases). Germline values: CDR1 LNHNV, CDR2 YYDKDF (reference sequence). The CDR3 spans 14 residues. Trimming cost V 0 bases and J 5 bases, with 10 bases left between them. CDR3 loop: CATSRDQDRTEAFF. The CDR3 bases are TGTGCCACCAGCAGAGATCAGGACAGAACTGAAGCTTTCTTT. Variable domain in full (rest from reference TRBV15 and TRBJ1-1): DAMVIQNPRYQVTQFGKPVTLSCSQTLNHNVMYWYQQKSSQAPKLLFHYYDKDFNNEADTPDNFQSRRPNTSFCFLDIRSPGLGDTAMYLCATSRDQDRTEAFFGQGTRLTVV.